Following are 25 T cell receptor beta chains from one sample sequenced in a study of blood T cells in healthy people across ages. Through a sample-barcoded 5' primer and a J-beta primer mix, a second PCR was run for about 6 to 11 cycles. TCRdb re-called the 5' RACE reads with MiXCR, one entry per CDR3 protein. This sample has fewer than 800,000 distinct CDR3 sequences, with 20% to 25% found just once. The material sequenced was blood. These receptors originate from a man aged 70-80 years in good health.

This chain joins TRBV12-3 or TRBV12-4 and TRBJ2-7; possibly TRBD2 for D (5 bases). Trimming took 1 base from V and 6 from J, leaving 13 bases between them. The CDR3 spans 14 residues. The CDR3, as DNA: TGTGCCAGCAGTTTAGGTGGGAGTTCGCGCGAGCAGTACTTC. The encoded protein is CASSLGGSSREQYF.

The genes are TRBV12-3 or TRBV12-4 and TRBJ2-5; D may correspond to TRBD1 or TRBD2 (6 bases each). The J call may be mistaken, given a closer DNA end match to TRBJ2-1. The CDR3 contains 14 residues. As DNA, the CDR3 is TGTGCCAGCAGTTCGGGGGCTCTGGCCGGTGAGCAGTTCTTC. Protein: CASSSGALAGEQFF.

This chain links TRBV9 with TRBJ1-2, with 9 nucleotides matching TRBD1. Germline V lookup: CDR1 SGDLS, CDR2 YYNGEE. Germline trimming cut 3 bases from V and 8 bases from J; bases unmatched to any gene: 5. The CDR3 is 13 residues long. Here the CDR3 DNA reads TGTGCCAGCAGCGCACGGACAGGGGAAGGCTACACCTTC. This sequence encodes CASSARTGEGYTF.

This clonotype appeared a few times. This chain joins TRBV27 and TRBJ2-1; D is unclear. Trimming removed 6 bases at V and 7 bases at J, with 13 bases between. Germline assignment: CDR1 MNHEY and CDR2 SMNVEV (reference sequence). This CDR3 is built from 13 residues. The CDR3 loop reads CASSTPWANEQFF. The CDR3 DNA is TGTGCCAGCAGCACTCCCTGGGCTAATGAGCAGTTCTTC.

The CDR3 DNA sequence: TGTGCCAGCAGCTGGGTGGGGGGAGAGACCCAGTACTTC. Its protein product is CASSWVGGETQYF. The rearrangement joins TRBV7-2 to TRBJ2-5, with a tentative D call TRBD2 (6 bases). This CDR3 has 13 residues. CDR1 and CDR2 (germline): SGHTA, FQGNSA. The ends were cut back, 4 bases at V and 4 bases at J, with 10 bases in the middle.

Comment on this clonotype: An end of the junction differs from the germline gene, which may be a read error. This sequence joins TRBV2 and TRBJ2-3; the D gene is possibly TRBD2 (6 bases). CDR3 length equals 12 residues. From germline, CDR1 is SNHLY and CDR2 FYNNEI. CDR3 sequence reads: CASSALADMQYF. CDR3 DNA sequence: TGTGCCAGCAGCGCACTAGCTGATATGCAGTATTTT.

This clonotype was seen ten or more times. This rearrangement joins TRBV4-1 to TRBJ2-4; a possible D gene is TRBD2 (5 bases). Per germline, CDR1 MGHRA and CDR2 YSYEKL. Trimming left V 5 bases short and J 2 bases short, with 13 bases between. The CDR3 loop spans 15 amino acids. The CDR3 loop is CASSSTRVTKNIQYF. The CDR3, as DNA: TGCGCCAGCAGCTCAACGAGGGTGACCAAAAACATTCAGTACTTC.

CDR3 DNA: TGCAGCGTTGGAACGGCCTCTGGAAACACCATATATTTT. Its protein product is CSVGTASGNTIYF. The rearrangement links TRBV29-1 to TRBJ1-3; no clear D. The germline V and J ends were trimmed by 4 bases and 0 bases, with 7 bases remaining between them. Germline-derived CDR1 and CDR2 are SQVTM and ANQGSEA. The CDR3 runs 13 residues.

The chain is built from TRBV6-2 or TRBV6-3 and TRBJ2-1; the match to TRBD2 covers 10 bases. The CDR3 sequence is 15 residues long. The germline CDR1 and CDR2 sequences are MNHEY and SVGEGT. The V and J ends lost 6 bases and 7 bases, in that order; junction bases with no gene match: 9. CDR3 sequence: CASRTGTSDGNEQFF. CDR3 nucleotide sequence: TGTGCCAGCAGGACCGGGACTAGCGATGGTAATGAGCAGTTCTTC.

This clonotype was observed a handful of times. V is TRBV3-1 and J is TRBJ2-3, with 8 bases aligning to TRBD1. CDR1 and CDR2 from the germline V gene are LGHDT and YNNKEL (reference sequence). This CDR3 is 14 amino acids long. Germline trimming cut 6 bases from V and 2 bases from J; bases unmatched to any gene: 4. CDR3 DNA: TGTGCCAGCAGATCGCAGGGGGCCACAGATACGCAGTATTTT. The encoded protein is CASRSQGATDTQYF.

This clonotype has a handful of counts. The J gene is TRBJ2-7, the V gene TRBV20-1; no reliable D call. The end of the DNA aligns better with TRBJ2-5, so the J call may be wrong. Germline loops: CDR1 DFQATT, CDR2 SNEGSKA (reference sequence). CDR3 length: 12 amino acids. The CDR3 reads CSARGAKETQYF. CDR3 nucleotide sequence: TGCAGTGCTAGAGGTGCCAAAGAGACCCAGTACTTC.

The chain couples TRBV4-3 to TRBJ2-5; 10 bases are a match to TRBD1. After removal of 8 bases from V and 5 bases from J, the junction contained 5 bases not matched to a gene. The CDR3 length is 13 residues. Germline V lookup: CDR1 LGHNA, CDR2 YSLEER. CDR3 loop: CASGTGVRETQYF. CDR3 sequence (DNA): TGCGCCAGCGGGACAGGGGTGAGGGAGACCCAGTACTTC.

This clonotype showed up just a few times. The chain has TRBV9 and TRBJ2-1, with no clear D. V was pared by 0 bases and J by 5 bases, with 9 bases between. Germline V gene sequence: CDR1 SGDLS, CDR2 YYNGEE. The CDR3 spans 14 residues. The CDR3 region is CASSVVGDNNEQFF. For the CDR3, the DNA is TGTGCCAGCAGCGTAGTCGGAGATAACAATGAGCAGTTCTTC.

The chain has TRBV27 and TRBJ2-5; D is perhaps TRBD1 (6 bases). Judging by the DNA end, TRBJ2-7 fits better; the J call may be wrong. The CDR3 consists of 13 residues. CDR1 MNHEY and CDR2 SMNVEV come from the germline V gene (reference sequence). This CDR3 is CASSSPDSYEQYF. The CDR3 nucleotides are TGTGCCAGCAGTTCCCCGGACAGTTACGAGCAGTACTTC.

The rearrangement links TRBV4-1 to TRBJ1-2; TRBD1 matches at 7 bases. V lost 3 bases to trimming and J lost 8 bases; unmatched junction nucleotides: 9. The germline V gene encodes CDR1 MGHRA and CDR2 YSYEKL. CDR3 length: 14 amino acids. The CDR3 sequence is CASSHFDRVKGYTF. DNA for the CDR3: TGCGCCAGCAGCCACTTCGACAGGGTGAAAGGCTACACCTTC.

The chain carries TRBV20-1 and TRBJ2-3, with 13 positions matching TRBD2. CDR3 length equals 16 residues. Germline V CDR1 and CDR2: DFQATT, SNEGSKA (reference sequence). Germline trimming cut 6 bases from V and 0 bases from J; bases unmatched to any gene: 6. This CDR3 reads CSATGTSGISTDTQYF. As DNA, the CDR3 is TGCAGTGCAACCGGGACTAGCGGGATAAGCACAGATACGCAGTATTTT.

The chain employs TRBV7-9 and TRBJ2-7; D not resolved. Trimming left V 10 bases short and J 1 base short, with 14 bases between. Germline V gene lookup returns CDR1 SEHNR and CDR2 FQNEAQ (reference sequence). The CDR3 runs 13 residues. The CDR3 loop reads CATHPPPSYEQYF. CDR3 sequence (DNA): TGTGCCACCCATCCGCCTCCGTCCTACGAGCAGTACTTC.

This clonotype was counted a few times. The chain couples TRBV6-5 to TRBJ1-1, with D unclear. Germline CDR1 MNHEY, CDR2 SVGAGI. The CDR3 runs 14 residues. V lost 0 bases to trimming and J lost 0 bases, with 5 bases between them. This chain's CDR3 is CASSYSSLNTEAFF. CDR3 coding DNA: TGTGCCAGCAGTTACTCGTCCTTGAACACTGAAGCTTTCTTT.

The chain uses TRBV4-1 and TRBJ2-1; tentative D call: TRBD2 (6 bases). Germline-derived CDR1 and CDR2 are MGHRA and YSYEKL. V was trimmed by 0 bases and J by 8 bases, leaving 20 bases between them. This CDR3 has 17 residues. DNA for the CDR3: TGCGCCAGCAGCCAAGAGACTACTAGCCTGAAAGCACATGAGCAGTTCTTC. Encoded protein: CASSQETTSLKAHEQFF.

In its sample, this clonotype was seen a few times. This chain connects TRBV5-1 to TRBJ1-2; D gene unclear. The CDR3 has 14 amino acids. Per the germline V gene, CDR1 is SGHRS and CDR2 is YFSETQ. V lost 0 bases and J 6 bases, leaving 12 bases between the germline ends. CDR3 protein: CASSLEFPSDGYTF. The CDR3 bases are TGCGCCAGCAGCTTGGAATTTCCTTCGGATGGCTACACCTTC.

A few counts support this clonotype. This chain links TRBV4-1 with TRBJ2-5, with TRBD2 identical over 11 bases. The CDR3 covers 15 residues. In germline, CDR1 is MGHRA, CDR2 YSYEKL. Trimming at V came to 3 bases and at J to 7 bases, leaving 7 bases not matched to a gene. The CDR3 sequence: CASSQELAGVVTQYF. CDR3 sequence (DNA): TGCGCCAGCAGCCAGGAACTAGCGGGAGTCGTGACCCAGTACTTC.

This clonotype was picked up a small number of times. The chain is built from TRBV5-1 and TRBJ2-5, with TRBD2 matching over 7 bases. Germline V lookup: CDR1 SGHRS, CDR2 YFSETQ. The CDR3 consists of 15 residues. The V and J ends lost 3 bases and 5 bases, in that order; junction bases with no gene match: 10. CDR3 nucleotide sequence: TGCGCCAGCAGCTCGTCCGGGACTAACAGGGAGACCCAGTACTTC. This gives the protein CASSSSGTNRETQYF.

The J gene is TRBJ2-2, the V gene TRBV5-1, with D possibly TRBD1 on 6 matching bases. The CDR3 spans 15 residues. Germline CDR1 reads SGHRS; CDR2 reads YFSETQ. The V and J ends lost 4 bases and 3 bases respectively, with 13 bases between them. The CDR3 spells CASSQTTGYTGELFF. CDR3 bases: TGCGCCAGCAGCCAAACGACAGGATACACCGGGGAGCTGTTTTTT.

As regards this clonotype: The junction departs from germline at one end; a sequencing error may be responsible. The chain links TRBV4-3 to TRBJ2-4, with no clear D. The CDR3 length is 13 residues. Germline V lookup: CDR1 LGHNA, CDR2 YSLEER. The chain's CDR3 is CASNQDLRNIQYF. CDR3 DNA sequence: TGCGCCAGCAACCAAGACCTTAGGAACATTCAGTACTTC.

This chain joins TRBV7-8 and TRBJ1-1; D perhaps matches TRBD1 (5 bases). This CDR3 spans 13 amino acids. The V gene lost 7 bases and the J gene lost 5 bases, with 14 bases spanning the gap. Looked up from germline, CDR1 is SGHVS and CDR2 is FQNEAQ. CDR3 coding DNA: TGTGCCAGCACCTCGCTTTGGGGGACTGAAGCTTTCTTT. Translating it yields CASTSLWGTEAFF.